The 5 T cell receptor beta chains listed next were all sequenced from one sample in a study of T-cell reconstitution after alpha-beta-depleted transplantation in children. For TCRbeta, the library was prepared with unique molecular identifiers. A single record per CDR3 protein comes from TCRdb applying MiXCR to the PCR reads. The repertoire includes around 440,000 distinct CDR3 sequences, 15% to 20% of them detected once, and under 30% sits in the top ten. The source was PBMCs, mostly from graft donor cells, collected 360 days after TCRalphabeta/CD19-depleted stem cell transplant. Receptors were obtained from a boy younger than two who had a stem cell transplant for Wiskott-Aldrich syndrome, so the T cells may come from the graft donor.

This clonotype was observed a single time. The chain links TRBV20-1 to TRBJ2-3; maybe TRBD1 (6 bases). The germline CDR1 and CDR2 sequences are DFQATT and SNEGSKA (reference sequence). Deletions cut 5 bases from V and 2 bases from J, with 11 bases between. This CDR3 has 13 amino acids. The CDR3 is CSAPGQFTDTQYF. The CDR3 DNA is TGCAGTGCTCCCGGACAGTTCACAGATACGCAGTATTTT.

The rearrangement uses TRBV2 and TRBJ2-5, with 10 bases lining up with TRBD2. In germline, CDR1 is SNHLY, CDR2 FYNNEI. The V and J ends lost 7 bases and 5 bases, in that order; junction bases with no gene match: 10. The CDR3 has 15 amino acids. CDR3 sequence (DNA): TGTGCCAGCATAACAAGCGGGAGGGCCAGGGAGACCCAGTACTTC. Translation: CASITSGRARETQYF. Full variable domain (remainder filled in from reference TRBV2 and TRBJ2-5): EPEVTQTPSHQVTQMGQEVILRCVPISNHLYFYWYRQILGQKVEFLVSFYNNEISEKSEIFDDQFSVERPDGSNFTLKIRSTKLEDSAMYFCASITSGRARETQYFGPGTRLLVL.

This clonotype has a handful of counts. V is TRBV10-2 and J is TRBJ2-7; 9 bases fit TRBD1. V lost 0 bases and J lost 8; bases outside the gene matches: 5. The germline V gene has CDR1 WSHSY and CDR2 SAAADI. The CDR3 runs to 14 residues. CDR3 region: CASSESQQGAQQYF. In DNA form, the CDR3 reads TGCGCCAGCAGTGAGTCCCAACAGGGGGCGCAGCAGTACTTC.

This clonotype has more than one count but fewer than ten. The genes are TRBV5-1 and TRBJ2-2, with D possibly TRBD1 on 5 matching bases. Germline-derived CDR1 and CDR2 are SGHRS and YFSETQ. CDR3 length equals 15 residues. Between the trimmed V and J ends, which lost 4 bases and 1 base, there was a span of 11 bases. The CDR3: CASSPSRENTGELFF. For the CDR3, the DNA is TGCGCCAGCAGCCCAAGCAGGGAGAACACCGGGGAGCTGTTTTTT.

In DNA form, the CDR3 reads TGCGCCAGCAGCCAACCGGCCTCAGACGGGGAGCTGTTTTTT. This translates into CASSQPASDGELFF. V and J are TRBV4-3 and TRBJ2-2; D is uncertain. The CDR3 is made up of 14 amino acids. The germline V gene has CDR1 LGHNA and CDR2 YSLEER. V was trimmed by 2 bases and J by 7 bases, leaving 11 bases between them.